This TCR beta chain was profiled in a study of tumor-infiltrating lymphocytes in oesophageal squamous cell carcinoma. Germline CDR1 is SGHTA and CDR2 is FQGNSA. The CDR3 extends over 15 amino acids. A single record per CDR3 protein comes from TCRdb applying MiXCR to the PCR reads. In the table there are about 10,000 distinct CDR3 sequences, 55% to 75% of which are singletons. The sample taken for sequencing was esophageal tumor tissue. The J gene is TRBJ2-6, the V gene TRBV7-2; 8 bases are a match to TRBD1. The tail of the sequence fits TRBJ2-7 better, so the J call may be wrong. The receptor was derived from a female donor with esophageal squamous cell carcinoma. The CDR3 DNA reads TGTGCCAGCAGCTATGGACAGGGATGGCCCTACGAGCAGTACTTC. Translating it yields CASSYGQGWPYEQYF.